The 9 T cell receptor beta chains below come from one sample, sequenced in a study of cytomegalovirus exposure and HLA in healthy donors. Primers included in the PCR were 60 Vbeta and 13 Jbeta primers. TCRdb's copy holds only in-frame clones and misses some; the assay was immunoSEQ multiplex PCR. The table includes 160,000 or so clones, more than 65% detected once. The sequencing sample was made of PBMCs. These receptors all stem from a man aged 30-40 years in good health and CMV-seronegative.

The CDR3 protein is CASTVSNSPLHF. Written as DNA, the CDR3 is TGTGCCTCGACAGTTTCTAATTCACCCCTCCACTTT. The chain uses TRBV30 and TRBJ1-6; D possibly corresponds to TRBD1 (5 bases). Trimming pared 7 bases from V and 6 bases from J, leaving 10 bases between. The CDR3 totals 12 residues. The V gene's germline CDR1 is GTSNPN and CDR2 SVGIG (reference sequence).

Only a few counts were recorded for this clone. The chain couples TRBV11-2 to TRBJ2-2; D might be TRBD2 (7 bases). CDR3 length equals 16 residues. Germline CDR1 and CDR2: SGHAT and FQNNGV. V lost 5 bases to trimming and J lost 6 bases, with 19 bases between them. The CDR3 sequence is CASSPWRGGASGELFF. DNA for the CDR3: TGTGCCAGCAGCCCGTGGAGGGGGGGCGCGTCCGGGGAGCTGTTTTTT.

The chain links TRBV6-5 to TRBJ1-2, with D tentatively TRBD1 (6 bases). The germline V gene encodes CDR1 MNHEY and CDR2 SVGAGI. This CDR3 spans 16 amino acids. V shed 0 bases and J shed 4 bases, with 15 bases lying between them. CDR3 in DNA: TGTGCCAGCAGTTACTCGGTTGTAGGGGGTGGCTATGGCTACACCTTC. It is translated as CASSYSVVGGGYGYTF.

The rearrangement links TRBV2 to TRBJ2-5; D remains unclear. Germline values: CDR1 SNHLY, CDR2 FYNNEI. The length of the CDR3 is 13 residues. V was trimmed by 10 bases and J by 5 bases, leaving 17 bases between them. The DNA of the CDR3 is TGTGCCACCCAGTTTAGGAGTTTCGAGACCCAGTACTTC. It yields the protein CATQFRSFETQYF.

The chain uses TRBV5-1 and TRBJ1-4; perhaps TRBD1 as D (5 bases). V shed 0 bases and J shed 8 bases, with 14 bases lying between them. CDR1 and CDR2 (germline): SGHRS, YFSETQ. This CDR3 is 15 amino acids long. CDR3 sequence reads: CASSLDGGVEEKLFF. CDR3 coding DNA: TGCGCCAGCAGCTTGGATGGAGGGGTCGAGGAAAAACTGTTTTTT.

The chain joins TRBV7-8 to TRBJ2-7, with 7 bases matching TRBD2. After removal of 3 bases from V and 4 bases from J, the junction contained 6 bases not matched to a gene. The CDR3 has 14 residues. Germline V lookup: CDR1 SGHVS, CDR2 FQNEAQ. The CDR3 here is CASSFVAGPYEQYF. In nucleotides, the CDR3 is TGTGCCAGCAGCTTTGTAGCGGGTCCTTACGAGCAGTACTTC.

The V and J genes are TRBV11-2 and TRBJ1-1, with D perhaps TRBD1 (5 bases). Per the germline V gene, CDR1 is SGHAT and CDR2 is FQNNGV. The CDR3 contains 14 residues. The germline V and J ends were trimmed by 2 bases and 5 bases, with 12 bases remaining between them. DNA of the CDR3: TGTGCCAGCAGCTTACATGGGGGGGATACTGAAGCTTTCTTT. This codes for CASSLHGGDTEAFF.

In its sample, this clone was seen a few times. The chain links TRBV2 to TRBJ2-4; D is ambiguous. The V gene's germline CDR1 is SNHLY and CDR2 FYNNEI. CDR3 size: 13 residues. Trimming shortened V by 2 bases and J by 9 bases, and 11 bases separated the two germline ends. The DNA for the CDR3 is TGTGCCAGCAGTGAATCCGAATCAGGCATTCAGTACTTC. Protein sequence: CASSESESGIQYF.

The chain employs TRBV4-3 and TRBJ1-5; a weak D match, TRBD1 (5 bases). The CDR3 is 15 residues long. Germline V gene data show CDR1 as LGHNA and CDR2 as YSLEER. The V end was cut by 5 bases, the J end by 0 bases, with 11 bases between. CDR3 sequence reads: CASSSIGGSNQPQHF. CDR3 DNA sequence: TGCGCCAGCAGCTCGATCGGGGGTAGCAATCAGCCCCAGCATTTT.